Following are 18 T cell receptor beta chains from one sample sequenced in a study of cytomegalovirus exposure and HLA in healthy donors. The study ran its PCR with 60 Vbeta and 13 Jbeta primers. The method was immunoSEQ multiplex PCR; TCRdb's version includes in-frame clones alone and lacks a portion of them. The sample has about 190,000 clones, about 86% seen once. Sequencing was done on a sample of PBMCs. The receptors originated from a woman aged 25 to 39 in good health and CMV-seronegative.

The chain is built from TRBV27 and TRBJ1-5; unclear D gene. The CDR3 is made up of 14 amino acids. Trimming took off 6 bases at V and 2 bases at J, with 11 bases between the two ends. Looked up from germline, CDR1 is MNHEY and CDR2 is SMNVEV (reference sequence). The CDR3 sequence: CASRRRVGNQPQHF. In DNA, the CDR3 is TGTGCCAGCAGGCGGAGGGTCGGCAATCAGCCCCAGCATTTT.

The chain employs TRBV5-1 and TRBJ2-2, with 11 bases that match TRBD2. Germline lookup yields CDR1 SGHRS and CDR2 YFSETQ. The J segment lost 5 bases and the V segment lost 4 bases, leaving 10 bases of the junction unmatched. CDR3 length equals 17 residues. This CDR3 reads CASSPIPGLAATGELFF. In nucleotides, the CDR3 is TGCGCCAGCAGCCCCATACCGGGACTAGCGGCTACCGGGGAGCTGTTTTTT.

The chain joins TRBV6-5 to TRBJ2-5; 7 bases line up with TRBD1. J lost 5 bases, V lost 5 bases, and 8 bases had no gene match. CDR1 is MNHEY, CDR2 SVGAGI, per germline. The CDR3 contains 14 residues. CDR3 region: CASSKTTGLETQYF. CDR3 sequence (DNA): TGTGCCAGCAGTAAGACGACAGGGCTCGAGACCCAGTACTTC.

The chain recombines TRBV7-2 with TRBJ1-1; D uncertain. The CDR3 has 16 residues. The V end was cut by 4 bases, the J end by 2 bases, with 17 bases between. The germline gives CDR1 SGHTA, CDR2 FQGNSA. In DNA, the CDR3 is TGTGCCAGCAGCTCCCTGATAGAGACACCTAACACTGAAGCTTTCTTT. Translated: CASSSLIETPNTEAFF.

CDR3 DNA sequence: TGTGCCAGCAGCCCCCCGTCCCCATTAGCGGGAGGGAACACCGGGGAGCTGTTTTTT. Its protein is CASSPPSPLAGGNTGELFF. The rearrangement joins TRBV5-4 to TRBJ2-2, with TRBD2 identical over 10 bases. CDR1 is SGHNT, CDR2 YYREEE, per germline (reference sequence). This CDR3 is built from 19 residues. Trimming at V came to 4 bases and at J to 1 base, leaving 13 bases not matched to a gene.

The chain combines TRBV5-4 with TRBJ2-5; D is ambiguous. Germline CDR1 is SGHNT and CDR2 is YYREEE (reference sequence). The CDR3 totals 14 residues. V shed 3 bases and J shed 2 bases, with 11 bases lying between them. The CDR3 spells CASSYSTGQETQYF. The CDR3 DNA is TGTGCCAGCAGCTACAGTACTGGGCAAGAGACCCAGTACTTC.

V usage is TRBV5-1 and J usage is TRBJ2-2; TRBD2 aligns across 7 bases. This CDR3 region has 15 residues. From germline, CDR1 is SGHRS and CDR2 YFSETQ. V lost 0 bases and J lost 3; bases outside the gene matches: 2. In DNA form, the CDR3 reads TGCGCCAGCAGCTTGGAAACTAGCGACACCGGGGAGCTGTTTTTT. Its translation is CASSLETSDTGELFF.

The gene calls are TRBV5-4 and TRBJ2-1; 8 bases agree with TRBD1. Germline trimming cut 4 bases from V and 5 bases from J; bases unmatched to any gene: 11. CDR1 and CDR2 from the germline V gene are SGHNT and YYREEE (reference sequence). The CDR3 has 16 amino acids. CDR3 in amino acids: CASSIPPGQADNEQFF. The DNA of the CDR3 is TGTGCCAGCAGCATCCCTCCGGGACAGGCTGACAATGAGCAGTTCTTC. Combining the CDR3 with reference TRBV5-4 and TRBJ2-1 gives the whole variable domain ETGVTQSPTHLIKTRGQQVTLRCSSQSGHNTVSWYQQALGQGPQFIFQYYREEENGRGNFPPRFSGLQFPNYSSELNVNALELDDSALYLCASSIPPGQADNEQFFGPGTRLTVL.

The rearrangement joins TRBV13 to TRBJ1-1; D ambiguous. Germline values: CDR1 PRHDT, CDR2 FYEKMQ (reference sequence). The length of the CDR3 is 17 residues. Trimming cost V 7 bases and J 0 bases, with 21 bases left between them. The CDR3 is CASTTPRAPVLNTEAFF. CDR3 DNA: TGTGCCAGCACGACTCCGAGGGCACCGGTATTGAACACTGAAGCTTTCTTT.

The V and J genes are TRBV29-1 and TRBJ2-7; the match to TRBD1 covers 7 bases. In germline, CDR1 is SQVTM, CDR2 ANQGSEA. The CDR3 consists of 14 residues. J gave up 6 bases and V 1 base, and 9 bases lay outside the gene matches. CDR3 residues: CSVEGPETGLEQYF. The CDR3 DNA sequence: TGCAGCGTTGAAGGCCCGGAGACAGGGCTCGAGCAGTACTTC.

The chain combines TRBV28 with TRBJ1-2; TRBD1 aligns across 9 bases. The germline V gene has CDR1 MDHEN and CDR2 SYDVKM. Trimming cost V 3 bases and J 5 bases; bases outside gene matches: 4. The CDR3 loop spans 14 amino acids. The CDR3 nucleotides read TGTGCCAGCAGTTTGGGGACAGGGTGGTATGGCTACACCTTC. As protein: CASSLGTGWYGYTF.

This chain connects TRBV28 to TRBJ1-1; tentative D call: TRBD1 (5 bases). Deletions cut 3 bases from V and 3 bases from J, with 14 bases between. The CDR3 loop spans 15 amino acids. The germline V gene has CDR1 MDHEN and CDR2 SYDVKM. The CDR3 nucleotides read TGTGCCAGCAGTTTGGGGGGTGGGAGGGACACTGAAGCTTTCTTT. As protein: CASSLGGGRDTEAFF.

Turning to this clone: The same CDR3 arises from other DNA sequences in this sample as well. The CDR3 reads CSARQYNEQFF. The CDR3 DNA sequence: TGCAGTGCTAGACAATACAATGAGCAGTTCTTC. The gene calls are TRBV20-1 and TRBJ2-1; the D is unclear. Germline V gives CDR1 DFQATT, CDR2 SNEGSKA (reference sequence). The V end was cut by 2 bases, the J end by 4 bases, with 3 bases between. The CDR3 contains 11 residues.

As concerns this clone: Other DNA sequences in this sample translate to the same CDR3. The chain couples TRBV6-6 to TRBJ1-1; D is ambiguous. CDR3 length equals 15 residues. Germline CDR1 MNHNY, CDR2 SVGAGI (reference sequence). Trimming left V 0 bases short and J 1 base short, with 9 bases between. The CDR3 is CASSYSNRGNTEAFF. In DNA, the CDR3 is TGTGCCAGCAGTTACTCGAATCGCGGGAACACTGAAGCTTTCTTT.

The chain links TRBV11-2 to TRBJ2-3; 8 nucleotides match TRBD2. V trimming: 3 bases; J trimming: 6 bases; junction bases outside the gene matches: 5. Per the germline V gene, CDR1 is SGHAT and CDR2 is FQNNGV. This CDR3 is 14 amino acids long. The CDR3 protein is CASSFGGRQDTQYF. CDR3 coding DNA: TGTGCCAGCAGCTTTGGCGGGAGGCAGGATACGCAGTATTTT.

The rearrangement uses TRBV5-6 and TRBJ1-2, with D perhaps matching TRBD1 (5 bases). The CDR3 consists of 15 residues. The germline CDR1 and CDR2 sequences are SGHDT and YYEEEE. With 2 bases removed from V and 3 bases from J, the gap between germline ends came to 14 bases. The CDR3 region has the DNA TGTGCCAGCAGCTTATCGCAGGGATCCTACTATGGCTACACCTTC. Translated, it gives CASSLSQGSYYGYTF.

The gene calls are TRBV6-1 and TRBJ2-2; D possibly corresponds to TRBD2 (6 bases). V lost 2 bases, J lost 1 base, and 20 bases lay in between. Germline loops: CDR1 MNHNS, CDR2 SASEGT. The CDR3 is 19 residues long. Written as DNA, the CDR3 is TGTGCCAGCAGTGAATTAACAGGACCGGGGGTACTGAACACCGGGGAGCTGTTTTTT. Encoded protein: CASSELTGPGVLNTGELFF.

The genes are TRBV7-3 and TRBJ2-6, with 7 bases matching TRBD1. V trimming: 5 bases; J trimming: 2 bases; junction bases outside the gene matches: 15. Germline V gives CDR1 SGHTA, CDR2 FQGTGA. CDR3 length: 19 residues. CDR3 bases: TGTGCCAGCAGCGATTCCCCTGGTAACAGGGGAGCTGGGGCCAACGTCCTGACTTTC. Its protein is CASSDSPGNRGAGANVLTF.